This T cell receptor (beta chain) was captured in a study of spatial heterogeneity in lung cancer. Study information: Detected beta-chain sequences consistently exceeded alpha-chain sequences.

The CDR3 has 11 amino acids. The V and J ends lost 1 base and 5 bases respectively, with 1 base between them. The germline gives CDR1 SGHNT, CDR2 YYREEE (reference sequence). A unique molecular identifier was carried by every single TCR cDNA molecule. TCRdb fed the 5' RACE reads into MiXCR, producing one record per CDR3 protein. The data show tens of thousands of distinct CDR3 sequences, 6% to 9% seen once. Time point described: sample taken at primary tumor resection. Sequencing of whole RNA from tumor, nontumor lung or frozen PBMC involved no sorting. The cohort: approximately 66 early-stage, untreated non-small cell lung cancer patients.

The clonotype was recovered from a female donor with early-stage non-small cell lung cancer. The chain uses TRBV5-4 and TRBJ2-1; D is unclear. The source was PBMCs, collected at surgery. CDR3 protein: CASSLNNEQFF. The CDR3 DNA sequence: TGTGCCAGCAGCTTGAACAATGAGCAGTTCTTC.